Shown below are 10 T cell receptor beta chains from a single sample sequenced in a study of low-dose radiotherapy and immunotherapy resistance in tumors. TRAV- and TRBV-specific primers, spanning alpha and beta chains, primed first-strand cDNA. TCRs underwent 20 PCR cycles of amplification with a constant-region primer and V-primer adapter. From the reads, TCRdb called clonotypes with MiXCR, one entry per CDR3 protein. The profile shows tens of thousands of distinct CDR3 sequences, roughly a sixth of them singletons. As to time point: before trial treatment. The specimen was PBMCs, collected before treatment. These receptors were taken from a male donor with prostate cancer.

This clonotype was seen a handful of times. The chain joins TRBV9 to TRBJ2-3; possibly TRBD1 for D (5 bases). The V end was cut by 0 bases, the J end by 6 bases, with 8 bases between. This CDR3 is built from 13 residues. Germline CDR1 reads SGDLS; CDR2 reads YYNGEE. The CDR3 DNA sequence: TGTGCCAGCAGCGTAGACAGGTGGGATACGCAGTATTTT. Residues: CASSVDRWDTQYF.

This clonotype was counted at least ten times. The chain joins TRBV7-8 to TRBJ1-1, with D tentatively TRBD1 (5 bases). In germline, CDR1 is SGHVS, CDR2 FQNEAQ. Trimming shortened V by 2 bases and J by 7 bases, and 5 bases separated the two germline ends. This CDR3 region has 11 residues. DNA for the CDR3: TGTGCCAGCAGCTTACAGGGTGAAGCTTTCTTT. This encodes CASSLQGEAFF. Looking up the rest from reference TRBV7-8 and TRBJ1-1 gives the full variable domain: GAGVSQSPRYKVAKRGQDVALRCDPISGHVSLFWYQQALGQGPEFLTYFQNEAQLDKSGLPSDRFFAERPEGSVSTLKIQRTQQEDSAVYLCASSLQGEAFFGQGTRLTVV.

The V gene is TRBV27, the J gene TRBJ1-6; D ambiguous. The CDR3 is 15 amino acids. Trimming shortened V by 2 bases and J by 10 bases, and 15 bases separated the two germline ends. Germline CDR1 is MNHEY and CDR2 is SMNVEV (reference sequence). The CDR3 nucleotides read TGTGCCAGCAGTTTAGGATCTGGGTACCGCTCACCCCTCCACTTT. This encodes CASSLGSGYRSPLHF.

This clonotype was observed many times. J is TRBJ2-5 and V is TRBV5-1; 8 positions match TRBD1. This CDR3 is 14 amino acids long. J was trimmed by 2 bases and V by 4 bases; bases with no gene match: 4. Germline lookup yields CDR1 SGHRS and CDR2 YFSETQ. The CDR3 DNA sequence: TGCGCCAGCAGCCTCGGACAGGGACAAGAGACCCAGTACTTC. It is translated as CASSLGQGQETQYF.

The chain joins TRBV20-1 to TRBJ2-7; D gene ambiguous. V lost 3 bases to trimming and J lost 0 bases, with 12 bases between them. Germline values: CDR1 DFQATT, CDR2 SNEGSKA (reference sequence). This CDR3 has 14 amino acids. The CDR3: CSASPGDLSYEQYF. The CDR3 coding sequence is TGCAGTGCTAGCCCCGGCGACCTCTCCTACGAGCAGTACTTC.

This clonotype came up many times. This chain links TRBV3-1 with TRBJ1-1; no clear D. The CDR3 length is 10 residues. Germline V gene data show CDR1 as LGHDT and CDR2 as YNNKEL (reference sequence). Between the trimmed V and J ends, which lost 8 bases and 5 bases, there was a span of 6 bases. For the CDR3, the DNA is TGTGCCAGCGGCACAACTGAAGCTTTCTTT. Protein sequence: CASGTTEAFF.

This clonotype occurred many times. V and J are TRBV7-2 and TRBJ2-3; 7 bases fit TRBD2. Germline CDR1 and CDR2: SGHTA and FQGNSA. V was pared by 6 bases and J by 4 bases, with 13 bases of the junction left unmatched. This CDR3 region has 16 residues. The CDR3 DNA reads as TGTGCCAGCAGTTCGCCCCCGGGCGGGGGAGCAGATACGCAGTATTTT. Its translation: CASSSPPGGGADTQYF.

V gene TRBV21-1 combines with J gene TRBJ2-1; the table's D call, TRBD2, was not checked against the DNA. TRBV21-1 counts as a pseudogene. This CDR3 region has 19 residues. CDR3 residues: CASRHTEMGGLSSYNEQFF. The CDR3 bases are TGTGCCAGCCGCCATACCGAAATGGGAGGATTGAGCTCCTACAATGAGCAGTTCTTC.

This clonotype has at least ten counts. The V gene is TRBV20-1, the J gene TRBJ2-5; 11 bases are a match to TRBD2. In germline, CDR1 is DFQATT, CDR2 SNEGSKA (reference sequence). The CDR3 runs to 15 residues. V lost 5 bases and J lost 4; bases outside the gene matches: 9. DNA of the CDR3: TGCAGTGCTCGAAACCTAGCGGGGGGAATAGAGACCCAGTACTTC. Its protein is CSARNLAGGIETQYF.

There are many counts of this clonotype. V is TRBV9 and J is TRBJ2-5, with D perhaps matching TRBD2 (7 bases). This CDR3 spans 17 amino acids. V lost 0 bases to trimming and J lost 5 bases, with 20 bases between them. The germline V gene has CDR1 SGDLS and CDR2 YYNGEE. For the CDR3, the DNA is TGTGCCAGCAGCGTAGACTCGGGGGGCGCGATTGGGGAGACCCAGTACTTC. Its translation is CASSVDSGGAIGETQYF.